Listed here are 28 T cell receptor beta chains from one sample, sequenced in a study of PD-1 blockade in classical Hodgkin lymphoma. Profiled with immunoSEQ multiplex PCR; TCRdb holds only in-frame clones, not every one. The repertoire has 85,000 to 90,000 clones, approximately 90% of them found once; the top ten carry around 3%. The time point is: cycle 4 day 1 (C4D1), after five to seven weeks of nivolumab. Each patient experienced a relapse that followed autologous stem cell transplantation, and brentuximab vedotin exposure varied. The sequencing used peripheral blood mononuclear cells (PBMCs), collected before the fourth cycle of nivolumab. All receptors come from a human donor with classical Hodgkin lymphoma.

This sequence joins TRBV5-1 and TRBJ1-1, with D possibly TRBD1 on 6 matching bases. The V end lost 2 bases, the J end lost 1 base, and 12 bases lay between the germline ends. From germline, CDR1 is SGHRS and CDR2 YFSETQ. The CDR3 runs to 15 residues. In DNA, the CDR3 is TGCGCCAGCAGCTTTCGACAGGTCTCGAACACTGAAGCTTTCTTT. Its translation: CASSFRQVSNTEAFF.

The chain recombines TRBV19 with TRBJ2-1, with D unclear. Trimming removed 2 bases at V and 9 bases at J, with 5 bases between. The CDR3 covers 11 residues. The germline V gene has CDR1 LNHDA and CDR2 SQIVND (reference sequence). CDR3 region: CASSINGEQFF. CDR3 in DNA: TGTGCCAGTAGTATAAATGGTGAGCAGTTCTTC.

This clone was found once. The rearrangement joins TRBV6-5 to TRBJ2-3, with 7 positions matching TRBD2. Germline V gene lookup returns CDR1 MNHEY and CDR2 SVGAGI. J was trimmed by 4 bases and V by 6 bases; bases with no gene match: 1. This CDR3 has 12 amino acids. The CDR3 DNA reads as TGTGCCAGCAGCCGGGGGGCAGATACGCAGTATTTT. Translating gives CASSRGADTQYF.

The chain carries TRBV7-2 and TRBJ1-5; D unresolved. The CDR3 totals 13 residues. CDR1 and CDR2 (germline): SGHTA, FQGNSA. Trimming removed 1 base at V and 9 bases at J, with 10 bases between. This chain's CDR3 is CASSLVSAPPQHF. For the CDR3, the DNA is TGTGCCAGCAGCTTAGTGTCAGCCCCGCCCCAGCATTTT.

V is TRBV19 and J is TRBJ1-2, with 10 bases aligning to TRBD1. Germline CDR1 reads LNHDA; CDR2 reads SQIVND (reference sequence). The CDR3 is 16 residues long. Trimming cost V 5 bases and J 6 bases; bases outside gene matches: 12. The CDR3 sequence: CASSPPGDRGRHGYTF. The CDR3 region has the DNA TGTGCCAGTAGTCCCCCGGGGGACAGGGGTCGTCATGGCTACACCTTC.

The chain carries TRBV5-6 and TRBJ1-3, with D possibly being TRBD1 (6 bases). Trimming cost V 4 bases and J 0 bases, with 8 bases left between them. The CDR3 runs to 14 residues. Germline V gives CDR1 SGHDT, CDR2 YYEEEE. CDR3 bases: TGTGCCAGCAGCCGGGACAACTCTGGAAACACCATATATTTT. Translated: CASSRDNSGNTIYF.

The chain is built from TRBV18 and TRBJ2-3; D possibly matches TRBD1 or TRBD2 (5 bases each). The germline gives CDR1 KGHSH, CDR2 LQKENI. V lost 6 bases and J lost 2, with 15 bases in between. The CDR3 loop spans 15 amino acids. The CDR3 region is CASSRFEGPTDTQYF. The CDR3 nucleotides read TGTGCCAGCTCCCGCTTTGAGGGGCCCACAGATACGCAGTATTTT.

V gene TRBV5-4 combines with J gene TRBJ2-3; 7 positions agree with TRBD1. V was clipped by 3 bases and J by 3 bases; unmatched bases: 7. Germline-derived CDR1 and CDR2 are SGHNT and YYREEE (reference sequence). This CDR3 is built from 15 residues. This CDR3 reads CASSWNRQGTDTQYF. CDR3 DNA sequence: TGTGCCAGCAGCTGGAATCGACAGGGAACAGATACGCAGTATTTT.

This chain joins TRBV30 and TRBJ2-1; D could derive from TRBD1 or TRBD2 (5 bases each). V lost 2 bases and J lost 7, with 15 bases in between. CDR1 is GTSNPN, CDR2 SVGIG, per germline (reference sequence). The length of the CDR3 is 14 residues. In nucleotides, the CDR3 is TGTGCCTGGAGTCCCGGGGCCGACTTAAATGAGCAGTTCTTC. This translates into CAWSPGADLNEQFF.

A single count supports this clone. The J gene is TRBJ1-2, the V gene TRBV4-1, with TRBD1 identical over 7 bases. With V trimmed by 4 bases and J by 4 bases, 6 bases remained unmatched. The length of the CDR3 is 14 residues. Per the germline V gene, CDR1 is MGHRA and CDR2 is YSYEKL. The CDR3 is CASSPTDRSYGYTF. The CDR3 DNA is TGCGCCAGCAGCCCTACGGACAGGAGCTATGGCTACACCTTC.

V usage is TRBV11-3 and J usage is TRBJ2-7; no reliable D call. CDR1 and CDR2 from the germline V gene are SGHNT and YENEEA. The V and J ends lost 0 bases and 2 bases respectively, with 8 bases between them. CDR3 length: 14 amino acids. The CDR3 DNA sequence: TGTGCCAGCAGCTTAGAGGGCAGACCCTACGAGCAGTACTTC. Amino acids: CASSLEGRPYEQYF. Drawing the rest from reference TRBV11-3 and TRBJ2-7, the complete variable domain is EAGVVQSPRYKIIEKKQPVAFWCNPISGHNTLYWYLQNLGQGPELLIRYENEEAVDDSQLPKDRFSAERLKGVDSTLKIQPAELGDSAVYLCASSLEGRPYEQYFGPGTRLTVT.

The rearrangement joins TRBV19 to TRBJ2-3; 8 bases line up with TRBD2. Germline V gene sequence: CDR1 LNHDA, CDR2 SQIVND (reference sequence). Unmatched junction bases numbered 5, after V lost 9 bases and J lost 6 bases. CDR3 size: 12 residues. Here the CDR3 DNA reads TGTGCCAGCCGGGGGGGCCCCGATACGCAGTATTTT. Protein: CASRGGPDTQYF.

This chain connects TRBV5-6 to TRBJ2-2; D remains unclear. The CDR3 has 14 amino acids. Trimming shortened V by 4 bases and J by 4 bases, and 11 bases separated the two germline ends. In germline, CDR1 is SGHDT, CDR2 YYEEEE. The CDR3 DNA reads TGTGCCAGCAGCGGAGTAGTGGTCACCGGGGAGCTGTTTTTT. This sequence encodes CASSGVVVTGELFF.

V and J are TRBV6-5 and TRBJ2-7; possibly TRBD2 for D (6 bases). Trimming took off 6 bases at V and 1 base at J, with 7 bases between the two ends. CDR3 size: 12 residues. Germline CDR1 is MNHEY and CDR2 is SVGAGI. The DNA of the CDR3 is TGTGCCAGCAGCGGGGGATCCTACGAGCAGTACTTC. Its protein is CASSGGSYEQYF.

The chain carries TRBV9 and TRBJ2-7; maybe TRBD2 (6 bases). The CDR3 totals 16 residues. Germline V gene lookup returns CDR1 SGDLS and CDR2 YYNGEE. The V end lost 0 bases, the J end lost 1 base, and 14 bases lay between the germline ends. The CDR3 DNA sequence: TGTGCCAGCAGCGTAGCCCTTAGCGGCGCGTCCTACGAGCAGTACTTC. Protein product: CASSVALSGASYEQYF.

This clone has only one observation. V is TRBV2 and J is TRBJ1-4; TRBD1 might be the D (6 bases). Trimming left V 5 bases short and J 3 bases short, with 10 bases between. Germline V lookup: CDR1 SNHLY, CDR2 FYNNEI. The CDR3 consists of 14 residues. The CDR3 loop reads CASSTGIPNEKLFF. CDR3 in DNA: TGTGCCAGCAGTACAGGGATACCTAATGAAAAACTGTTTTTT.

The V gene is TRBV19, the J gene TRBJ1-2; 7 bases are shared with TRBD1. Germline CDR1 and CDR2: LNHDA and SQIVND (reference sequence). Trimming took 6 bases from V and 4 from J; bases not matched to a gene: 14. The CDR3 loop spans 16 amino acids. This chain's CDR3 is CASRTTGLATSYGYTF. DNA for the CDR3: TGTGCCAGTAGGACGACAGGGTTGGCTACTTCCTATGGCTACACCTTC.

V gene TRBV5-6 combines with J gene TRBJ1-4, with 10 bases identical to TRBD1. The CDR3 length is 19 residues. After removal of 0 bases from V and 7 bases from J, the junction contained 15 bases not matched to a gene. Germline assignment: CDR1 SGHDT and CDR2 YYEEEE. This CDR3 reads CASSLEGTGALDYFEKLFF. As DNA, the CDR3 is TGTGCCAGCAGCTTGGAGGGGACAGGGGCCTTGGACTATTTTGAAAAACTGTTTTTT.

Worth noting for this clone: Other DNA sequences from this sample encode an identical CDR3 as well. The chain uses TRBV27 and TRBJ1-5, with unresolved D. Trimming stripped 3 bases from V and 4 bases from J, with 4 bases between. The CDR3 is 12 residues long. Germline CDR1 MNHEY, CDR2 SMNVEV (reference sequence). The CDR3 sequence: CASSFSNQPQHF. DNA of the CDR3: TGTGCCAGCAGTTTCTCGAATCAGCCCCAGCATTTT.

This rearrangement joins TRBV6-6 to TRBJ2-7; possible D gene TRBD1, 6 bases. In germline, CDR1 is MNHNY, CDR2 SVGAGI (reference sequence). Trimming took 6 bases from V and 1 from J, leaving 13 bases between them. The CDR3 is 14 amino acids. For the CDR3, the DNA is TGTGCCAGCAGCCTCGACAGGAGTTCCTACGAGCAGTACTTC. Translated: CASSLDRSSYEQYF.

V usage is TRBV6-5 and J usage is TRBJ2-7; 10 bases are shared with TRBD1. CDR1 and CDR2 (germline): MNHEY, SVGAGI. CDR3 size: 15 residues. V dropped 4 bases and J dropped 1; count of bases not matched to a gene: 4. The CDR3 sequence: CASSLDRGPSYEQYF. CDR3 sequence (DNA): TGTGCCAGCAGTTTAGACAGGGGGCCATCCTACGAGCAGTACTTC.

V usage is TRBV30 and J usage is TRBJ1-1, with 9 positions matching TRBD1. Trimming at V came to 0 bases and at J to 6 bases, leaving 8 bases not matched to a gene. From germline, CDR1 is GTSNPN and CDR2 SVGIG (reference sequence). CDR3 length: 15 residues. As DNA, the CDR3 is TGTGCCTGGAGTGTACAGGGGGCGGGGAGGGCTGAAGCTTTCTTT. Its protein is CAWSVQGAGRAEAFF.

On this clone: At one boundary the junction diverges from the germline segment, which might be a read error. The chain recombines TRBV30 with TRBJ1-2; possibly TRBD1 for D (5 bases). Germline V gene data show CDR1 as GTSNPN and CDR2 as SVGIG (reference sequence). This CDR3 contains 12 residues. CDR3 sequence: CAWETRRGGHTF. CDR3 nucleotides: TGTGCCTGGGAAACTAGGAGGGGTGGCCACACCTTC.

The chain recombines TRBV27 with TRBJ2-1; D tentatively fits TRBD1 or TRBD2 (5 bases each). V shed 3 bases and J shed 1 base, with 10 bases lying between them. Germline CDR1 reads MNHEY; CDR2 reads SMNVEV (reference sequence). The CDR3 totals 15 residues. The CDR3 DNA sequence: TGTGCCAGCAGTTTTAAAGGGGAGTCCTACAATGAGCAGTTCTTC. Translated, it gives CASSFKGESYNEQFF.

The chain recombines TRBV19 with TRBJ1-2; 7 bases are a match to TRBD1. The CDR3 is 14 residues long. The germline V gene has CDR1 LNHDA and CDR2 SQIVND (reference sequence). After removal of 6 bases from V and 8 bases from J, the junction contained 12 bases not matched to a gene. The CDR3 protein is CASRTDREVTGYTF. CDR3 bases: TGTGCCAGTAGGACCGACAGGGAGGTCACGGGCTACACCTTC. Looking up the rest from reference TRBV19 and TRBJ1-2 gives the full variable domain: DGGITQSPKYLFRKEGQNVTLSCEQNLNHDAMYWYRQDPGQGLRLIYYSQIVNDFQKGDIAEGYSVSREKKESFPLTVTSAQKNPTAFYLCASRTDREVTGYTFGSGTRLTVV.

The rearrangement links TRBV7-2 to TRBJ1-2; weak D call: TRBD1 (5 bases). CDR1 and CDR2 (germline): SGHTA, FQGNSA. There are 14 residues in the CDR3. The V and J ends lost 1 base and 8 bases respectively, with 14 bases between them. Written as DNA, the CDR3 is TGTGCCAGCAGCTTAGTTACACAGGTTGACGGCTACACCTTC. Residues: CASSLVTQVDGYTF.

The V gene is TRBV19, the J gene TRBJ1-6; D unresolved. The CDR3 spans 13 residues. V was clipped by 5 bases and J by 10 bases, with 12 bases between them. CDR1 and CDR2 from the germline V gene are LNHDA and SQIVND (reference sequence). The DNA of the CDR3 is TGTGCCAGTAGTGCGAGACCGGACTCACCCCTCCACTTT. Protein: CASSARPDSPLHF.

The V gene is TRBV2, the J gene TRBJ2-6, with D uncertain. V lost 8 bases and J lost 1, with 12 bases in between. The CDR3 is 15 amino acids. Germline V gene sequence: CDR1 SNHLY, CDR2 FYNNEI. CDR3 DNA: TGTGCCAGCCTTCTATTGGGTTCTGGGGCCAACGTCCTGACTTTC. Its protein product is CASLLLGSGANVLTF.